One sample yielded the 13 T cell receptor beta chains listed below, sequenced in a study of human T cells and chemical hapten exposure. Time point of the sample: healthy volunteer bleed at 2 weeks. Total RNA was isolated from whole blood that had not been fractionated. TCRdb ran MiXCR on the RACE reads and lists one entry per CDR3 protein. The profile shows 130,000 or so distinct CDR3 sequences, around 8.2% of them singletons. The material sequenced was whole blood. The source of these receptors is a male donor in good health. Some clones in this sample may be carry-over from other donors' samples.

This chain uses TRBV27 with TRBJ1-1; D uncertain. Germline V gives CDR1 MNHEY, CDR2 SMNVEV (reference sequence). V was trimmed by 3 bases and J by 6 bases, leaving 11 bases between them. This CDR3 is 13 amino acids long. The CDR3 protein is CASSFGGEPEAFF. The CDR3 DNA sequence: TGTGCCAGCAGTTTCGGCGGGGAGCCTGAAGCTTTCTTT.

This clonotype appeared many times. The DNA of the CDR3 is TGCAGCGTTGAGTACCAGCGCAGTAATGAGCAGTTCTTC. This encodes CSVEYQRSNEQFF. V gene TRBV29-1 combines with J gene TRBJ2-1; D remains unclear. V shed 3 bases and J shed 7 bases, with 13 bases lying between them. This CDR3 has 13 amino acids. Germline CDR1 SQVTM, CDR2 ANQGSEA.

V usage is TRBV19 and J usage is TRBJ2-2; D perhaps matches TRBD2 (6 bases). Per germline, CDR1 LNHDA and CDR2 SQIVND (reference sequence). Trimming cost V 7 bases and J 5 bases, with 11 bases left between them. This CDR3 spans 13 amino acids. The CDR3 region has the DNA TGTGCCAGTAAGGTGGGGGGAACCGGGGAGCTGTTTTTT. Amino acid sequence: CASKVGGTGELFF.

This clonotype was seen a handful of times. The chain links TRBV29-1 to TRBJ2-2; the D is unclear. V was pared by 4 bases and J by 1 base, with 7 bases between. This CDR3 is built from 13 residues. Germline CDR1 reads SQVTM; CDR2 reads ANQGSEA. CDR3 residues: CSVVWENTGELFF. The CDR3, as DNA: TGCAGCGTTGTATGGGAGAACACCGGGGAGCTGTTTTTT.

This clonotype was seen at least ten times. This sequence joins TRBV5-6 and TRBJ1-1; 7 positions match TRBD1. Germline CDR1 is SGHDT and CDR2 is YYEEEE. Trimming at V came to 1 base and at J to 6 bases, leaving 0 bases not matched to a gene. The CDR3 contains 12 residues. As DNA, the CDR3 is TGTGCCAGCAGCTTGAGGGGGCCTGAAGCTTTCTTT. Translation: CASSLRGPEAFF.

The genes are TRBV11-3 and TRBJ2-2; unclear D gene. V was trimmed by 0 bases and J by 10 bases, leaving 12 bases between them. Germline V gene lookup returns CDR1 SGHNT and CDR2 YENEEA. The CDR3 has 14 residues. The CDR3 DNA is TGTGCCAGCAGCTTAGATCTTGGAGCCTCGGAGCTGTTTTTT. Its protein product is CASSLDLGASELFF.

Comments on this clonotype: The CDR3 does not close with the conserved phenylalanine or tryptophan, likely indicating a read error. The DNA is left out, because the CDR3 cannot be placed on it with certainty; the CDR3 is given as TCRdb lists it. The chain employs TRBV29-1 and TRBJ1-1. The germline V gene encodes CDR1 SQVTM and CDR2 ANQGSEA. The CDR3 is 9 residues long, counting both termini. The CDR3 here is CSVTGSPRL.

There are many counts of this clonotype. CDR3 in DNA: TGTGCCAGCAGCCAAGTCACTTACACCGGGGAGCTGTTTTTT. Translated, it gives CASSQVTYTGELFF. The V gene is TRBV3-1, the J gene TRBJ2-2; D uncertain. V was pared by 1 base and J by 3 bases, with 6 bases between. Germline assignment: CDR1 LGHDT and CDR2 YNNKEL (reference sequence). The CDR3 totals 14 residues.

This clonotype was seen more than once but under ten times. This chain joins TRBV5-1 and TRBJ2-1; 7 nucleotides match TRBD2. This CDR3 is 14 amino acids long. V shed 6 bases, J shed 4 bases, and the junction held 7 bases outside the gene matches. Germline V gene lookup returns CDR1 SGHRS and CDR2 YFSETQ. Here the CDR3 reads CASTSAGLYNEQFF. The DNA of the CDR3 is TGCGCCAGCACATCCGCGGGACTATACAATGAGCAGTTCTTC. The variable domain in full, with the rest retrieved from reference TRBV5-1 and TRBJ2-1, is KAGVTQTPRYLIKTRGQQVTLSCSPISGHRSVSWYQQTPGQGLQFLFEYFSETQRNKGNFPGRFSGRQFSNSRSEMNVSTLELGDSALYLCASTSAGLYNEQFFGPGTRLTVL.

This clonotype showed up just a few times. The chain couples TRBV7-9 to TRBJ1-2, with TRBD1 matching 7 bases. Germline V gene data show CDR1 as SEHNR and CDR2 as FQNEAQ (reference sequence). The length of the CDR3 is 14 residues. J gave up 5 bases and V 6 bases, and 9 bases lay outside the gene matches. The CDR3 reads CASSMRQGGYGYTF. The CDR3, as DNA: TGTGCCAGCAGTATGCGGCAGGGGGGATATGGCTACACCTTC.

The rearrangement links TRBV6-2 or TRBV6-3 to TRBJ1-4; D gene ambiguous. Looked up from germline, CDR1 is MNHEY and CDR2 is SVGEGT. The V end lost 2 bases, the J end lost 0 bases, and 10 bases lay between the germline ends. The CDR3 extends over 16 amino acids. In DNA form, the CDR3 reads TGTGCCAGCAGTTACCGGGGAACGTCAACTAATGAAAAACTGTTTTTT. Its translation: CASSYRGTSTNEKLFF.

The chain recombines TRBV2 with TRBJ1-4; 7 bases match TRBD1. This CDR3 comprises 13 residues. The V gene's germline CDR1 is SNHLY and CDR2 FYNNEI. V was pared by 6 bases and J by 8 bases, with 6 bases of the junction left unmatched. The CDR3 DNA reads TGTGCCAGCAGGCTTACAGGGGACGAAAAACTGTTTTTT. Amino acid sequence: CASRLTGDEKLFF.

This clonotype has ten or more counts. J is TRBJ2-5 and V is TRBV21-1; TRBD2, the table's D call, lacks a check against the DNA. TRBV21-1 is a documented pseudogene. This CDR3 is 13 amino acids long. The CDR3 sequence is CARREAIQETQYF. CDR3 in DNA: TGTGCCAGAAGGGAGGCGATCCAAGAGACCCAGTACTTC.